These 5 T cell receptor beta chains were sequenced from one sample in a study of control samples from healthy donors and cancer patients. The data were produced by immunoSEQ multiplex PCR, yet TCRdb's version contains in-frame clones alone and is incomplete. The data show about 79,000 clones, with under 95% seen just once and roughly 1.3% held by the top ten. The sequencing sample was made of PBMCs. These receptors were taken from a woman in her thirties or forties with lung cancer.

The chain combines TRBV4-1 with TRBJ1-1; D call uncertain. Per the germline V gene, CDR1 is MGHRA and CDR2 is YSYEKL. The V end lost 3 bases, the J end lost 0 bases, and 17 bases lay between the germline ends. This CDR3 contains 17 residues. CDR3 amino acids: CASSQGRRASLNTEAFF. In DNA, the CDR3 is TGCGCCAGCAGCCAGGGAAGACGGGCATCTTTGAACACTGAAGCTTTCTTT.

V is TRBV19 and J is TRBJ1-5; TRBD1 is a possible D gene (6 bases). Trimming took 1 base from V and 3 from J, leaving 16 bases between them. This CDR3 is 17 amino acids long. CDR1 and CDR2 (germline): LNHDA, SQIVND (reference sequence). Here the CDR3 reads CASSIGGGRTPNQPQHF. CDR3 nucleotides: TGTGCCAGTAGTATAGGGGGGGGGCGGACCCCCAATCAGCCCCAGCATTTT. The complete variable domain, with remaining parts taken from reference TRBV19 and TRBJ1-5, reads DGGITQSPKYLFRKEGQNVTLSCEQNLNHDAMYWYRQDPGQGLRLIYYSQIVNDFQKGDIAEGYSVSREKKESFPLTVTSAQKNPTAFYLCASSIGGGRTPNQPQHFGDGTRLSIL.

The rearrangement joins TRBV20-1 to TRBJ2-5; perhaps TRBD2 as D (5 bases). With 3 bases removed from V and 2 bases from J, the gap between germline ends came to 10 bases. From germline, CDR1 is DFQATT and CDR2 SNEGSKA (reference sequence). This CDR3 spans 13 amino acids. The CDR3 reads CSASPRGQETQYF. The CDR3 region has the DNA TGCAGTGCTAGTCCTAGAGGGCAAGAGACCCAGTACTTC.

Remarks on this clone: At one boundary the junction diverges from the germline segment, which might be a read error. The CDR3 loop is CASRAPDIHTTGELFF. The CDR3 DNA reads TGCGCGAGCAGAGCCCCAGACATACACACCACCGGGGAGCTGTTTTTT. The chain carries TRBV5-1 and TRBJ2-2; D is uncertain. This CDR3 spans 16 amino acids. Germline V lookup: CDR1 SGHRS, CDR2 YFSETQ.

This clone came up once. The gene calls are TRBV28 and TRBJ1-5; TRBD1 might be the D (6 bases). The CDR3 consists of 21 residues. Germline V gene sequence: CDR1 MDHEN, CDR2 SYDVKM. The germline V and J ends were trimmed by 5 bases and 0 bases, with 29 bases remaining between them. CDR3 amino acids: CASSTIWTVRDRDFSNQPQHF. The CDR3 coding sequence is TGTGCCAGCAGTACTATTTGGACAGTACGGGATAGGGATTTTAGCAATCAGCCCCAGCATTTT. Supplemented by reference TRBV28 and TRBJ1-5, the full variable domain reads DVKVTQSSRYLVKRTGEKVFLECVQDMDHENMFWYRQDPGLGLRLIYFSYDVKMKEKGDIPEGYSVSREKKERFSLILESASTNQTSMYLCASSTIWTVRDRDFSNQPQHFGDGTRLSIL.